The present entry profiles one T cell receptor beta chain with its context. Its antigen is still unknown. No qualities accompany the bases; no much larger clone lies one base away. Library preparation was by PCR. Sequencing instrument: Illumina HiSeq 2500. TCR library preparation used molecular barcoding, with unique molecular identifiers applied to normalize quantification of the TCRbeta repertoire. The public reads were reanalyzed by TCRdb: fastp trimming at Q25, MiXCR alignment, in-frame beta chains only. One record per CDR3 amino acid sequence lists the most common genes and DNA. The sample table contains hundreds of thousands of distinct CDR3 sequences; only one count was recorded for approximately 29% of them. The ten largest clones take up around 2.3% of the sample. The entry originates in a study of T-cell reconstitution after alpha-beta-depleted transplantation in children (dated by TCRdb to the mid-2010s). A note on the overall study: Using TCR repertoire profiling, the study followed T-cell immune reconstitution in a quantitative way in children after TCRalphabeta/CD19-depleted allogeneic hematopoietic cell transplantation.

In the germline V gene (reference sequence), CDR1 corresponds to MNHNY and CDR2 to SVGAGI. Including the terminal cysteine and phenylalanine, the CDR3 comprises 13 residues. Of all the DNA, just the CDR3 is kept, 39 bases in frame from base 1. A distance of 9 bases separates the germline ends of V and J, which lose 6 bases and 1 base respectively. This receptor was identified in a human donor who donated a stem cell graft to a child with aplastic anemia. Sample: PBMCs from the stem cell graft donor, taken from the stem cell graft. This chain joins TRBV6-6 to TRBJ1-1; the D gene cannot be resolved reliably. In nucleotide form, the sequence is TGTGCCAGCAGCCGTGAAGGGAACACTGAAGCTTTCTTT. It specifies CASSREGNTEAFF.